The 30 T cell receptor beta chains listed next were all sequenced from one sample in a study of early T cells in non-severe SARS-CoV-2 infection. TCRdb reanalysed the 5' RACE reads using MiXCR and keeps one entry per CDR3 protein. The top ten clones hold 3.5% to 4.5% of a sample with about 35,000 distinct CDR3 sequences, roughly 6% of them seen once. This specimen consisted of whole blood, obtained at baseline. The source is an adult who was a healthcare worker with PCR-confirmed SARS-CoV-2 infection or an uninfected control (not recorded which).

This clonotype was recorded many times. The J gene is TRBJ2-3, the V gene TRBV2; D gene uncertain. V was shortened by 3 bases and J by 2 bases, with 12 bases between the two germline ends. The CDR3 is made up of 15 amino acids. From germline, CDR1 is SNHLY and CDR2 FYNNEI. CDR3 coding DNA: TGTGCCAGCAGTGATCTGGGCTTAAACACAGATACGCAGTATTTT. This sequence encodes CASSDLGLNTDTQYF.

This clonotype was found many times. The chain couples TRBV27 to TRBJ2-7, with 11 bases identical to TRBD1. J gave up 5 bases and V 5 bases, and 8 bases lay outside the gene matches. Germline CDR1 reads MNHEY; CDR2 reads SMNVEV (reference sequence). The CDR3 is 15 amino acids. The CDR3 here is CASSPRDRGVHEQYF. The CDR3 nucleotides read TGTGCCAGCAGTCCCCGGGACAGGGGGGTCCACGAGCAGTACTTC.

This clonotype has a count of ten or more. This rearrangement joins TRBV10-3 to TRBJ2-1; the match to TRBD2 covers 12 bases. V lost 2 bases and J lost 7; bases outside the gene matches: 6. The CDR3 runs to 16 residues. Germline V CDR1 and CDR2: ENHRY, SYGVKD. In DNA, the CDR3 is TGTGCCATCAGTGAGAGGCTAGCGGGGGGGAGGAATGAGCAGTTCTTC. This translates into CAISERLAGGRNEQFF.

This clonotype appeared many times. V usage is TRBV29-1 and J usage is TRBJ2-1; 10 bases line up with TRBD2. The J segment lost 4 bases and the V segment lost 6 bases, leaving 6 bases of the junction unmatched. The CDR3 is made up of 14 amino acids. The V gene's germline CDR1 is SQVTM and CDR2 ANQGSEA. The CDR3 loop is CSVSASGGYNEQFF. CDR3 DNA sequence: TGCAGCGTGAGCGCTAGCGGGGGTTACAATGAGCAGTTCTTC.

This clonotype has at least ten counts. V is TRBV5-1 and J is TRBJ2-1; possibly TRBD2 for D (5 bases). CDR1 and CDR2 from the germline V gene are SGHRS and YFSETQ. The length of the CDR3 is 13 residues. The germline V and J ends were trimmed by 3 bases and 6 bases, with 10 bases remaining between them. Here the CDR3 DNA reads TGCGCCAGCAGCTCACTAGATGTCAATGAGCAGTTCTTC. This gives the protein CASSSLDVNEQFF.

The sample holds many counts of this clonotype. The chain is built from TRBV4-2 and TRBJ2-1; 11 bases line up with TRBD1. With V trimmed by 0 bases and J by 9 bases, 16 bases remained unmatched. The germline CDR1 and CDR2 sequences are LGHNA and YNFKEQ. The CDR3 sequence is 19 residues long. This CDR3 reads CASSQDARTGGGGAPEQFF. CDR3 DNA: TGTGCCAGCAGCCAAGATGCCAGGACAGGGGGCGGCGGAGCGCCTGAGCAGTTCTTC.

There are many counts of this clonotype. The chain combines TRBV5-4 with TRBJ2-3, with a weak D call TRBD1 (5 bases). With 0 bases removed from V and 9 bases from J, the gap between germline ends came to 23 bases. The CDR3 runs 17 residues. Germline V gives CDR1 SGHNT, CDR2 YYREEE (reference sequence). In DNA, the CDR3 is TGTGCCAGCAGCTTGGGGGGCCTGGGGCCAAGACCAGGCACGCAGTATTTT. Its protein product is CASSLGGLGPRPGTQYF.

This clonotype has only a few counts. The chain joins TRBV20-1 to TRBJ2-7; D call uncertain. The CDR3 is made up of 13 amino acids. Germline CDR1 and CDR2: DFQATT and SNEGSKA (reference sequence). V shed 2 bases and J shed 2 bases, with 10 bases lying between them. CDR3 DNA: TGCAGTGCTAGATCCGCGAAGGCCTACGAGCAGTACTTC. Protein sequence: CSARSAKAYEQYF.

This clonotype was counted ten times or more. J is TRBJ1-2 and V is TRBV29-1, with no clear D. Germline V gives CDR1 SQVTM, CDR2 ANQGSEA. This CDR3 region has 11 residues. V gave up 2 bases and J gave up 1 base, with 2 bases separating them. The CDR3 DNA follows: TGCAGCGTTGAAAGTAACTATGGCTACACCTTC. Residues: CSVESNYGYTF.

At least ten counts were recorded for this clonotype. This chain's CDR3 is CASSLAGGITEAFF. The CDR3 DNA is TGCGCCAGCAGCTTGGCAGGGGGCATCACTGAAGCTTTCTTT. The chain uses TRBV5-1 and TRBJ1-1, with TRBD1 matching 8 bases. The length of the CDR3 is 14 residues. Losses at the gene ends were 0 bases for V and 4 bases for J; bases not matched to a gene: 2. From germline, CDR1 is SGHRS and CDR2 YFSETQ.

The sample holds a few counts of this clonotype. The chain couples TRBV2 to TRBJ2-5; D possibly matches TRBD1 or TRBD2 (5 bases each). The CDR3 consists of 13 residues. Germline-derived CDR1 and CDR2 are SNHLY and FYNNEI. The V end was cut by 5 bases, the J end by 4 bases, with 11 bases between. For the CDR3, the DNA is TGTGCCAGCAGTTCGAAGAGGGGAGAGACCCAGTACTTC. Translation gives CASSSKRGETQYF.

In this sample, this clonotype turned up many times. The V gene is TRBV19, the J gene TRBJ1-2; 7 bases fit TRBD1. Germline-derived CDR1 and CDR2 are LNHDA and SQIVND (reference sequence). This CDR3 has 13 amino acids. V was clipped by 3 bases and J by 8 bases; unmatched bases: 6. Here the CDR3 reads CASSIDRVHGYTF. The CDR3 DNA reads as TGTGCCAGTAGTATCGACAGGGTCCACGGCTACACCTTC.

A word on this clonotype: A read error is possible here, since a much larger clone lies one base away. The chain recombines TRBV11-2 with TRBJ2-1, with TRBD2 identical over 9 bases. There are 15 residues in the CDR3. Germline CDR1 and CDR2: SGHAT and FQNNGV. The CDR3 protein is CVSSLGTSRYNEQFF. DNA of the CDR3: TGTGTCAGCAGCCTCGGGACTAGCAGATACAATGAGCAGTTCTTC.

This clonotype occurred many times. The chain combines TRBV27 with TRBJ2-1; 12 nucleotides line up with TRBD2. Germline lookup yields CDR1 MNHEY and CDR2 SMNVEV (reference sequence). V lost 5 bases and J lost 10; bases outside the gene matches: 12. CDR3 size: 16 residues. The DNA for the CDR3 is TGTGCCAGCAGTCCATGGCTAGCGGGAGGGCTGGGGGAGCAGTTCTTC. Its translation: CASSPWLAGGLGEQFF.

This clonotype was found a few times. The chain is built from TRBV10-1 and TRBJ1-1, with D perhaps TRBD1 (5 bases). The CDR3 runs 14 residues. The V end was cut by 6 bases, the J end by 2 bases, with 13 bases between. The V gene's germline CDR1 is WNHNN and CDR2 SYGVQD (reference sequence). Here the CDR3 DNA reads TGCGCCAGCAGCCGGGACCGGGGAAACACTGAAGCTTTCTTT. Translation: CASSRDRGNTEAFF.

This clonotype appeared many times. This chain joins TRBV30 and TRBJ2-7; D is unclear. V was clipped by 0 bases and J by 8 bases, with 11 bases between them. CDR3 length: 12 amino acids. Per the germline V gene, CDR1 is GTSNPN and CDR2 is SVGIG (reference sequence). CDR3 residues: CAWSVLPPQQYF. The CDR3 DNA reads TGTGCCTGGAGTGTACTACCCCCCCAGCAGTACTTC.

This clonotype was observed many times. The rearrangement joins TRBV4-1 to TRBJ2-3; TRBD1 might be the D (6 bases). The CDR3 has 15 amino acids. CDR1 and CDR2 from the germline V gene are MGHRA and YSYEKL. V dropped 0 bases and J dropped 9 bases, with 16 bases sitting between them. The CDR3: CASSQDRLPQGTQYF. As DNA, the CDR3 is TGCGCCAGCAGCCAAGATCGGCTGCCCCAGGGGACGCAGTATTTT.

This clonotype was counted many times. The CDR3 here is CASSLLQGSSYNSPLHF. Here the CDR3 DNA reads TGCGCCAGCAGCCTCTTACAGGGGAGTTCCTATAATTCACCCCTCCACTTT. This chain links TRBV5-1 with TRBJ1-6; 7 positions match TRBD1. Germline V lookup: CDR1 SGHRS, CDR2 YFSETQ. CDR3 length equals 17 residues. V lost 4 bases to trimming and J lost 1 base; unmatched junction nucleotides: 8.

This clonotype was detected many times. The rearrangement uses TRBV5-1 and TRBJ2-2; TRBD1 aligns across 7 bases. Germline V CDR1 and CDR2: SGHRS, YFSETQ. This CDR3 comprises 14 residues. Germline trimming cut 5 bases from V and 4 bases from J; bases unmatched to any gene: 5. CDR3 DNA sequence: TGCGCCAGCAGGACGGGACAGCCCACCGGGGAGCTGTTTTTT. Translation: CASRTGQPTGELFF.

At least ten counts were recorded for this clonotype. CDR3 DNA sequence: TGTGCCAGCAGTTTGAAGTACGAGCAGTACTTC. It specifies CASSLKYEQYF. This sequence joins TRBV12-3 or TRBV12-4 and TRBJ2-7; no definite D call. This CDR3 spans 11 amino acids. The V end was cut by 3 bases, the J end by 4 bases, with 4 bases between.

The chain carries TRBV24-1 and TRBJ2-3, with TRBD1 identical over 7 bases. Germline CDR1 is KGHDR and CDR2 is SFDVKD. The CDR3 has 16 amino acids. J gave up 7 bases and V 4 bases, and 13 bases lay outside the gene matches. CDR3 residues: CATSETGAPTQNTQYF. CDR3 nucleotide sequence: TGTGCCACCAGTGAAACAGGGGCCCCGACCCAGAATACGCAGTATTTT.

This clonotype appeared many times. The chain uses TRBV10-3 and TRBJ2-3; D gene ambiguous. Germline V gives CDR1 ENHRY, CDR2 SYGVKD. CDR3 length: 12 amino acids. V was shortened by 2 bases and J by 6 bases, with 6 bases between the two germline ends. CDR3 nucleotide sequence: TGTGCCATCAGTGAGGTCGGGGATACGCAGTATTTT. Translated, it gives CAISEVGDTQYF.

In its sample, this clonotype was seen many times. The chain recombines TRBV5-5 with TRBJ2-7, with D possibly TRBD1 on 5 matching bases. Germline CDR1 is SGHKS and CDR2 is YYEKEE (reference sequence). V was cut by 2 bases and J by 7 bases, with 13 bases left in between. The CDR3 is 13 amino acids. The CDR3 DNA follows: TGTGCCAGCAGCTTCCCAGGGTCGAGGGAGCAGTACTTC. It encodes CASSFPGSREQYF.

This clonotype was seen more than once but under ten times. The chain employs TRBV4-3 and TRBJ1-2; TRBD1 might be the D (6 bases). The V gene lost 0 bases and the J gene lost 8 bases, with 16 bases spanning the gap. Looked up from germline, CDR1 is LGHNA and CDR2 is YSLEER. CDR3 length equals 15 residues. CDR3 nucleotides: TGCGCCAGCAGCCAAGAAACTACAGGGATGAGAGGCTACACCTTC. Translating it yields CASSQETTGMRGYTF.

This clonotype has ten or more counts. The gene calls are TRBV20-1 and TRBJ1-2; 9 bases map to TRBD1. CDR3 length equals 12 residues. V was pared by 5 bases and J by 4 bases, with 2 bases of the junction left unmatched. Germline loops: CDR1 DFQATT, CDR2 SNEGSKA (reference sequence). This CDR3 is CSAGGQGYGYTF. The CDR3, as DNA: TGCAGTGCTGGGGGACAGGGCTATGGCTACACCTTC.

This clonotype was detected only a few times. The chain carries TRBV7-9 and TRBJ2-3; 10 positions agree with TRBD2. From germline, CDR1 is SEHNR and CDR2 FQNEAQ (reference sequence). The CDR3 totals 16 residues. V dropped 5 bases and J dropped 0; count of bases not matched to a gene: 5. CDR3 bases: TGTGCCAGCAGCCCAGCGGGAGGGCCGAGCACAGATACGCAGTATTTT. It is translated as CASSPAGGPSTDTQYF.

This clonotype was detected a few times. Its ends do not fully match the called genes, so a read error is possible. The CDR3, as DNA: TGTGCTAGCAGCTTAGCGTCGGGGACCGGCACAGATACGCAGTATTTT. This encodes CASSLASGTGTDTQYF. The chain employs TRBV7-7 and TRBJ2-3; D is possibly TRBD1 or TRBD2 (5 bases each). Germline-derived CDR1 and CDR2 are SSHAT and FNYEAQ (reference sequence). This CDR3 comprises 16 residues.

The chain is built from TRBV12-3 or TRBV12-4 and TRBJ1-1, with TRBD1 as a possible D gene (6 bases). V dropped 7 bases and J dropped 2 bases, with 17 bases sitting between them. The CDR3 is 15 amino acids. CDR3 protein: CASIQRGVSNTEAFF. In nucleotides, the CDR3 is TGTGCCAGCATCCAAAGGGGGGTTTCAAACACTGAAGCTTTCTTT.

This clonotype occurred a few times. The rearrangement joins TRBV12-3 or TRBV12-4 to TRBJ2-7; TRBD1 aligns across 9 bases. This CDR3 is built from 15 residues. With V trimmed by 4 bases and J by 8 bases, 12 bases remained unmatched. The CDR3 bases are TGTGCCAGCAGTTCCACCGGGACAGGGTTTAACCAGCAGTACTTC. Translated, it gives CASSSTGTGFNQQYF.

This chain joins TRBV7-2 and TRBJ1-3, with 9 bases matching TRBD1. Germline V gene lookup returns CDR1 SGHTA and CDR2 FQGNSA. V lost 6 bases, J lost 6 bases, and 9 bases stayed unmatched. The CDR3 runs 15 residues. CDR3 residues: CASRKGTGSENTIYF. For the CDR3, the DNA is TGTGCCAGCAGAAAGGGGACAGGGTCGGAAAACACCATATATTTT. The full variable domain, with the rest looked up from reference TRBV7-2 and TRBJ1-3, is GAGVSQSPSNKVTEKGKDVELRCDPISGHTALYWYRQSLGQGLEFLIYFQGNSAPDKSGLPSDRFSAERTGGSVSTLTIQRTQQEDSAVYLCASRKGTGSENTIYFGEGSWLTVV.